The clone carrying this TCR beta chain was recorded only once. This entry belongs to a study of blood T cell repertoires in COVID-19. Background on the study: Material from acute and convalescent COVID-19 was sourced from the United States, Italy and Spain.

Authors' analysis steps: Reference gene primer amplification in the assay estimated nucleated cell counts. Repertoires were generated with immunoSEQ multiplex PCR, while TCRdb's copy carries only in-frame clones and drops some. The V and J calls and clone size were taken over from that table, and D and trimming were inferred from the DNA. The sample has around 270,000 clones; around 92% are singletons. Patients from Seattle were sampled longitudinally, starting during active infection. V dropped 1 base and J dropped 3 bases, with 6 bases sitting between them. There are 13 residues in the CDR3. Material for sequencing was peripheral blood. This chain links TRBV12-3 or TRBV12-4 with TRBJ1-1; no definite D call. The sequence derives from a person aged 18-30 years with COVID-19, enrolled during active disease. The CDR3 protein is CASSLGGHTEAFF. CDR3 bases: TGTGCCAGCAGTTTAGGTGGGCACACTGAAGCTTTCTTT.